These 2 T cell receptor beta chains share one sample of origin, sequenced in a study of memory CD4+ T cells and cytomegalovirus serostatus. Single viable CD3+CD4+CD8-CD45RO+ cells were sorted as the memory CD4+ T cells. Only in-frame clones appear in the TCRdb table, and some are missing; sequencing was by immunoSEQ multiplex PCR. The top ten clones hold 1.5% to 2.5% of a sample with about 44,000 clones, less than 85% of them seen once. Input material: memory CD4+ T cells from blood. These receptors all come from an adult in good health and CMV-seronegative.

This chain joins TRBV5-1 and TRBJ2-1, with a tentative D call TRBD2 (6 bases). The germline V gene has CDR1 SGHRS and CDR2 YFSETQ. Trimming shortened V by 5 bases and J by 0 bases, and 12 bases separated the two germline ends. CDR3 length: 15 residues. The CDR3: CASRAEGNSYNEQFF. Here the CDR3 DNA reads TGCGCCAGCAGGGCGGAGGGTAACTCCTACAATGAGCAGTTCTTC.

The CDR3 is CASSPQGTANNEKLFF. In DNA form, the CDR3 reads TGTGCCAGCAGCCCGCAGGGGACGGCAAATAATGAAAAACTGTTTTTT. The genes are TRBV7-2 and TRBJ1-4; D is perhaps TRBD1 (6 bases). With 5 bases removed from V and 4 bases from J, the gap between germline ends came to 17 bases. Germline CDR1 and CDR2: SGHTA and FQGNSA. The CDR3 extends over 16 amino acids.